The rows below give T cell receptor beta chains drawn from one sample of a study of vaccination and CD4 T cells after COVID-19. For these TCRs, the target antigens are not known. TCRdb independently ran MiXCR on the PCR reads; one entry per CDR3 protein. The table lists more than 7,500 distinct CDR3 sequences, about 61% of them singletons. The sequencing input was CD4+ T cells from blood, cultured in vitro. These receptors came from a human donor who had recovered from COVID-19. The CDR3 runs from the conserved cysteine through the conserved F or W. The D gene is left open where the match is weak.

D,J,V,CDR3
TRBD1,TRBJ2-7,TRBV7-2,CASSPGPDREREQYF
.,TRBJ1-2,TRBV28,CASSLAQGGYTF
.,TRBJ1-6,TRBV7-2,CASSRFGWEGWRSPLHF
.,TRBJ2-5,TRBV15,CATSLGRTPTSQETQYF
TRBD1,TRBJ1-2,TRBV7-2,CASSQGGGGYTF
.,TRBJ1-5,TRBV7-9,CASEGNGQPQHF
.,TRBJ1-1,TRBV7-9,CASSLVRGAFF
TRBD2,TRBJ2-3,TRBV24-1,CATGLAGTDTQYF
.,TRBJ2-5,TRBV7-2,CASSSRRTTRETQYF
TRBD1,TRBJ1-6,TRBV28,CASNRGGNSPLHF
.,TRBJ2-7,TRBV7-2,CASSPQGGASYEQYF
.,TRBJ1-2,TRBV29-1,CSAGTERGYGYTF
.,TRBJ1-6,TRBV5-1,CASSLGQRVNSPLHF
.,TRBJ1-6,TRBV6-1,CASSLRDTRTPLHF
TRBD2,TRBJ2-5,TRBV20-1,CSAESGRALETQYF
.,TRBJ1-5,TRBV7-2,CASSLNNQPQHF
.,TRBJ1-6,TRBV27,CASRQEASPLHF
.,TRBJ2-7,TRBV7-9,CASSLLYEQYF
.,TRBJ1-5,TRBV20-1,CSAPVQTAQHF
TRBD2,TRBJ2-1,TRBV7-3,CASSSQTSGVLNEQFF
.,TRBJ1-5,TRBV7-2,CASSLGATAVNQPQHF
TRBD1,TRBJ2-5,TRBV5-1,CASSLGQGGGETQYF
.,TRBJ1-2,TRBV24-1,CATSDRIRDGYTF
TRBD2,TRBJ2-5,TRBV20-1,CSAIPGGETQYF
.,TRBJ1-1,TRBV20-1,CSAAPGQSSEAFF
.,TRBJ1-5,TRBV27,CASSRRGSNQPQHF
.,TRBJ2-7,TRBV20-1,CSARVFGSSYEQYF
.,TRBJ2-7,TRBV24-1,CATSQDHEQYF
.,TRBJ1-2,TRBV2,CASSGKGYYGYTF
TRBD1,TRBJ1-5,TRBV28,CASSRQGVSQPQHF
.,TRBJ1-6,TRBV28,CASRAGGDNSPLHF
TRBD1,TRBJ1-5,TRBV27,CASSRDRGRQPQHF
.,TRBJ1-5,TRBV20-1,CSARDSYSQHF
.,TRBJ2-7,TRBV7-9,CASSRRGTYEQYF
.,TRBJ2-7,TRBV10-3,CAISPSGYEQYF
.,TRBJ1-2,TRBV28,CASGGASSGDGYTF
.,TRBJ2-7,TRBV20-1,CRVAGAYEQYF